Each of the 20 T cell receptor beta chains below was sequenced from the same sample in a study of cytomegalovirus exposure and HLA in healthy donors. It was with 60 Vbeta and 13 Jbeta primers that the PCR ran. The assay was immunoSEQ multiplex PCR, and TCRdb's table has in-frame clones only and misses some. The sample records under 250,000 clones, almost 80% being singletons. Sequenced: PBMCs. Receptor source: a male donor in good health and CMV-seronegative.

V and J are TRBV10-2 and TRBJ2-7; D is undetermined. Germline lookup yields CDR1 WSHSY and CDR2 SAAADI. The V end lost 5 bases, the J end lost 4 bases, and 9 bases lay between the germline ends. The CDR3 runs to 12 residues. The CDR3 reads CASSLTLYEQYF. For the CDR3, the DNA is TGCGCCAGCAGTCTGACTCTGTACGAGCAGTACTTC.

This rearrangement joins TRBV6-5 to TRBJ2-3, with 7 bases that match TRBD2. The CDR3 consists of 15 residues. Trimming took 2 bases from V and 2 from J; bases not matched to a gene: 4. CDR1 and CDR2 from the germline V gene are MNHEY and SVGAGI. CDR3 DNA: TGTGCCAGCAGTTACGCTAGCGGTACCACAGATACGCAGTATTTT. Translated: CASSYASGTTDTQYF.

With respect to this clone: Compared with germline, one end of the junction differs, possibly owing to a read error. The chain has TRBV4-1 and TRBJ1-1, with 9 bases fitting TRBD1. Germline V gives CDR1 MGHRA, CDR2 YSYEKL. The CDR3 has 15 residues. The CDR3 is CASSHAGTGPTEAFF. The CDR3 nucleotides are TGCGCCAGCAGCCATGCCGGGACAGGGCCCACTGAGGCTTTCTTT.

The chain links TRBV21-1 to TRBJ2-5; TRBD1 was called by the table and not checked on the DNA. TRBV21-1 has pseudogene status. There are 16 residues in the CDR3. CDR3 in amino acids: CASSKRGPLKRETQYF. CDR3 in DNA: TGTGCCAGCAGCAAAAGGGGGCCACTTAAAAGGGAGACCCAGTACTTC.

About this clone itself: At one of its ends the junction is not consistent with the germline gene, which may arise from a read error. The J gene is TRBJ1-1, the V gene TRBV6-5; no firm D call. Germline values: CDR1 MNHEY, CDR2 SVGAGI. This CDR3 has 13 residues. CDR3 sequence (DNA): TGCACCTGCGCACGGTACGAGAACACTGAAGCTTTCTTT. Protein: CTCARYENTEAFF.

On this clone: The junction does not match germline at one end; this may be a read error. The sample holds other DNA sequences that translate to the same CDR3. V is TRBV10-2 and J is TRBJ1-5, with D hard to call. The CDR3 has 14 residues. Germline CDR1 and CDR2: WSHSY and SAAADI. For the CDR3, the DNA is TGCGCCAGTAGTGATCCAGCGAGCAATCAGCCCCAGCATTTT. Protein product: CASSDPASNQPQHF.

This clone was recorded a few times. Here the CDR3 reads CASSLDNNQPQHF. The DNA for the CDR3 is TGTGCCAGCAGCCTGGACAACAATCAGCCCCAGCATTTT. This chain joins TRBV7-9 and TRBJ1-5, with a tentative D call TRBD1 (5 bases). The germline CDR1 and CDR2 sequences are SEHNR and FQNEAQ (reference sequence). V was cut by 5 bases and J by 3 bases, with 8 bases left in between. This CDR3 has 13 amino acids.

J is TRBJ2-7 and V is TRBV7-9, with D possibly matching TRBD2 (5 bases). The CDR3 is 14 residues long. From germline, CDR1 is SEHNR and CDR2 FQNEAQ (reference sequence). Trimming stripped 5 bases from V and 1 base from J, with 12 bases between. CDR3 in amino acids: CASSHTRDSYEQYF. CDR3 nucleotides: TGTGCCAGCAGCCACACCCGGGATTCCTACGAGCAGTACTTC.

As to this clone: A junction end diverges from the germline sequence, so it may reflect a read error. The CDR3 is CSSSRRGVGDTEAFF. The CDR3 DNA sequence: TGTTCCAGCAGCCGACGGGGGGTAGGGGACACTGAAGCTTTCTTT. The chain has TRBV7-9 and TRBJ1-1; maybe TRBD1 (5 bases). CDR1 and CDR2 (germline): SEHNR, FQNEAQ (reference sequence). CDR3 length: 15 residues.

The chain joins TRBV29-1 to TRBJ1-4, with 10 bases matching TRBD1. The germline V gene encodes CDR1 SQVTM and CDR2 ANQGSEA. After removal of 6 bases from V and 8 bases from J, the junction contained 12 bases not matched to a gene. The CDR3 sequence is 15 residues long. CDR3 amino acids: CSVQTGGAAREKLFF. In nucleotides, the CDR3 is TGCAGCGTCCAGACAGGGGGCGCCGCAAGAGAAAAACTGTTTTTT.

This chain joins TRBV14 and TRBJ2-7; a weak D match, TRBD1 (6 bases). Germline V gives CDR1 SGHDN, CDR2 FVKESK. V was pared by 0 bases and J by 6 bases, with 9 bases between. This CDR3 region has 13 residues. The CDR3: CASSQDGGSEQYF. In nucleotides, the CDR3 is TGTGCCAGCAGCCAAGATGGGGGCTCCGAGCAGTACTTC. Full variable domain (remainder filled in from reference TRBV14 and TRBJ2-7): EAGVTQFPSHSVIEKGQTVTLRCDPISGHDNLYWYRRVMGKEIKFLLHFVKESKQDESGMPNNRFLAERTGGTYSTLKVQPAELEDSGVYFCASSQDGGSEQYFGPGTRLTVT.

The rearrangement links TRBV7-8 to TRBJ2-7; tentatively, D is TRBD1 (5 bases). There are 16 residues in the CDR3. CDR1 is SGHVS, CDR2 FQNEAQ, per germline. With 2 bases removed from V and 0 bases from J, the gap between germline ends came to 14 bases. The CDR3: CASSLYGHDNSYEQYF. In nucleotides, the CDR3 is TGTGCCAGCAGCTTATACGGACATGATAACTCCTACGAGCAGTACTTC.

Here the CDR3 reads CASSLSISTDTQYF. As DNA, the CDR3 is TGCGCCAGCAGCTTGTCTATTAGCACAGATACGCAGTATTTT. The chain carries TRBV5-1 and TRBJ2-3; no reliable D call. Trimming took off 1 base at V and 0 bases at J, with 6 bases between the two ends. The CDR3 has 14 residues. Germline lookup yields CDR1 SGHRS and CDR2 YFSETQ.

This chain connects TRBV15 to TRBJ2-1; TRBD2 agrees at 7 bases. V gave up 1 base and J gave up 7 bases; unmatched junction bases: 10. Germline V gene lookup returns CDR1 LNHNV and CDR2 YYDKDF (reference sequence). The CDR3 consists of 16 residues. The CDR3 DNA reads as TGTGCCACCAGCAGAGGAGGGCGGGAGCCGGGGAATGAGCAGTTCTTC. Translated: CATSRGGREPGNEQFF.

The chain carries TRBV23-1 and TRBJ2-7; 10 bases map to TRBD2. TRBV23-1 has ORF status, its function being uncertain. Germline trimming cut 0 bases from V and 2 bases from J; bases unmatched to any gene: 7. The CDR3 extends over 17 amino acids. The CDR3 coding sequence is TGCGCCAGCAGTCAATCGAGAGGACTAGCGGATACCTACGAGCAGTACTTC. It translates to CASSQSRGLADTYEQYF.

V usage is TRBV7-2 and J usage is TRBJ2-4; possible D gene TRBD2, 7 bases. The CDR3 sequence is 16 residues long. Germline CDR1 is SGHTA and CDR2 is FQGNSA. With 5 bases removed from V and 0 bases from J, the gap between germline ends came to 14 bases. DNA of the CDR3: TGTGCCAGCAGCGGGGGGGCGTCGTCAGCCAAAAACATTCAGTACTTC. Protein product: CASSGGASSAKNIQYF. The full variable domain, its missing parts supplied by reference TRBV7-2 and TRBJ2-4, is GAGVSQSPSNKVTEKGKDVELRCDPISGHTALYWYRQSLGQGLEFLIYFQGNSAPDKSGLPSDRFSAERTGGSVSTLTIQRTQQEDSAVYLCASSGGASSAKNIQYFGAGTRLSVL.

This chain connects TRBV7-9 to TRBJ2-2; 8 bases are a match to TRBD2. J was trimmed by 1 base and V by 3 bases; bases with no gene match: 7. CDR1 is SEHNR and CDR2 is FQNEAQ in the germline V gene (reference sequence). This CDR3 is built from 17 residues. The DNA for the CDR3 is TGTGCCAGCAGCTTTGAAAATAGCGGGAAGAACACCGGGGAGCTGTTTTTT. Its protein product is CASSFENSGKNTGELFF.

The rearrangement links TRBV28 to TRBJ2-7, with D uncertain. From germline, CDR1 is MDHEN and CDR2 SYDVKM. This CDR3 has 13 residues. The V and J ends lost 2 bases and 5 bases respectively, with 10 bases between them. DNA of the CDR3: TGTGCCAGCAGTTTAGCTAAATTGGACGAGCAGTACTTC. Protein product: CASSLAKLDEQYF.

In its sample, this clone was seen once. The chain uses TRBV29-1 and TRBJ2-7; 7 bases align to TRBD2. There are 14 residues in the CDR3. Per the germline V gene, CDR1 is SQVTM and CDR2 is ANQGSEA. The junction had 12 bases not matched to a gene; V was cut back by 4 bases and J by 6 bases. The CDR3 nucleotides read TGCAGCGTTGCGTCGGGGCGGGAGACCCTCGAGCAGTACTTC. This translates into CSVASGRETLEQYF.

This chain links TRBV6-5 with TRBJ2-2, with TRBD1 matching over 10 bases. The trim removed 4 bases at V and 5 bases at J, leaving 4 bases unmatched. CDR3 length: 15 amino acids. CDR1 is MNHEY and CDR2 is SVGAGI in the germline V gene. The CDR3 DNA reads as TGTGCCAGCAGTTCCCGGGACAGGGGAACCGGGGAGCTGTTTTTT. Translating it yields CASSSRDRGTGELFF.